The 22 T cell receptor beta chains listed next were all sequenced from one sample in a study of blood T cell repertoires in COVID-19. Profiled with immunoSEQ multiplex PCR; TCRdb holds only in-frame clones, not every one. The table lists about 180,000 clones, around 85% of them singletons, with less than 25% in the top ten. What was sequenced was peripheral blood. All receptors derive from an older man with active or convalescent COVID-19.

The V and J genes are TRBV11-2 and TRBJ1-2; 7 bases match TRBD1. V lost 1 base to trimming and J lost 8 bases; unmatched junction nucleotides: 7. Germline V gene data show CDR1 as SGHAT and CDR2 as FQNNGV. This CDR3 has 14 amino acids. CDR3 bases: TGTGCCAGCAGCTTAGGACAGGGCCTTGGGGGCTACACCTTC. It yields the protein CASSLGQGLGGYTF.

V is TRBV7-9 and J is TRBJ1-2; maybe TRBD1 (6 bases). CDR1 and CDR2 from the germline V gene are SEHNR and FQNEAQ (reference sequence). V lost 2 bases and J 6 bases, leaving 10 bases between the germline ends. The CDR3 sequence is 13 residues long. CDR3 region: CASSLTAGDGYTF. The CDR3 nucleotides are TGTGCCAGCAGCTTAACCGCAGGGGATGGCTACACCTTC.

This clone was counted once. V usage is TRBV6-6 and J usage is TRBJ2-1, with a possible D match to TRBD1 (6 bases). The CDR3 has 13 residues. The V end was cut by 4 bases, the J end by 4 bases, with 8 bases between. The V gene's germline CDR1 is MNHNY and CDR2 SVGAGI (reference sequence). CDR3 residues: CASSSDRYNEQFF. CDR3 nucleotide sequence: TGTGCCAGCAGTTCGGACAGATACAATGAGCAGTTCTTC.

This chain uses TRBV4-2 with TRBJ2-7; 9 bases are shared with TRBD1. The CDR3 consists of 15 residues. The germline CDR1 and CDR2 sequences are LGHNA and YNFKEQ. V was clipped by 3 bases and J by 4 bases; unmatched bases: 7. The CDR3 protein is CASSQVQGAVYEQYF. The CDR3, as DNA: TGTGCCAGCAGCCAGGTACAGGGGGCTGTATACGAGCAGTACTTC.

This clone was seen only once. The chain carries TRBV7-9 and TRBJ1-6, with 7 bases that match TRBD1. The CDR3 runs to 15 residues. Germline loops: CDR1 SEHNR, CDR2 FQNEAQ (reference sequence). J lost 7 bases, V lost 4 bases, and 7 bases had no gene match. The CDR3 spells CASSYDRVRNSPLHF. CDR3 in DNA: TGTGCCAGCAGCTACGACAGGGTGAGGAATTCACCCCTCCACTTT.

The chain couples TRBV7-2 to TRBJ1-1, with D maybe TRBD1 (5 bases). The ends were cut back, 5 bases at V and 8 bases at J, with 12 bases in the middle. Germline CDR1 is SGHTA and CDR2 is FQGNSA. The CDR3 spans 12 residues. As DNA, the CDR3 is TGTGCCAGCAGCCCCCGACAGCGCGAAGCTTTCTTT. Amino acids: CASSPRQREAFF. Looking up the rest from reference TRBV7-2 and TRBJ1-1 gives the full variable domain: GAGVSQSPSNKVTEKGKDVELRCDPISGHTALYWYRQSLGQGLEFLIYFQGNSAPDKSGLPSDRFSAERTGGSVSTLTIQRTQQEDSAVYLCASSPRQREAFFGQGTRLTVV.

The gene calls are TRBV6-5 and TRBJ1-5; TRBD1 matches at 7 bases. V was clipped by 7 bases and J by 3 bases; unmatched bases: 9. The CDR3 spans 15 residues. Germline-derived CDR1 and CDR2 are MNHEY and SVGAGI. The CDR3: CASILDRVDNQPQHF. The CDR3 nucleotides are TGTGCCAGCATCTTAGACAGGGTTGACAATCAGCCCCAGCATTTT.

This clone was seen a single time. This chain links TRBV27 with TRBJ1-3; D call uncertain. The germline V and J ends were trimmed by 5 bases and 0 bases, with 8 bases remaining between them. In germline, CDR1 is MNHEY, CDR2 SMNVEV (reference sequence). The CDR3 spans 14 residues. CDR3 coding DNA: TGTGCCAGCAGTAAAAGAGACTCTGGAAACACCATATATTTT. Translating it yields CASSKRDSGNTIYF.

The chain employs TRBV19 and TRBJ1-5; a possible D gene is TRBD1 (6 bases). Between the trimmed V and J ends, which lost 8 bases and 0 bases, there was a span of 11 bases. This CDR3 is 14 amino acids long. CDR1 is LNHDA, CDR2 SQIVND, per germline (reference sequence). DNA for the CDR3: TGTGCCAGTCGGCAGGGACATAGCAATCAGCCCCAGCATTTT. Its translation is CASRQGHSNQPQHF. Combining the CDR3 with reference TRBV19 and TRBJ1-5 gives the whole variable domain DGGITQSPKYLFRKEGQNVTLSCEQNLNHDAMYWYRQDPGQGLRLIYYSQIVNDFQKGDIAEGYSVSREKKESFPLTVTSAQKNPTAFYLCASRQGHSNQPQHFGDGTRLSIL.

This chain links TRBV19 with TRBJ1-2; tentative D call: TRBD1 (5 bases). Germline V gene data show CDR1 as LNHDA and CDR2 as SQIVND (reference sequence). Trimming took 5 bases from V and 3 from J, leaving 13 bases between them. The CDR3 is made up of 14 amino acids. The chain's CDR3 is CASSRRGNDYGYTF. The CDR3 nucleotides read TGTGCCAGTAGTCGGAGGGGCAATGACTATGGCTACACCTTC.

The chain combines TRBV25-1 with TRBJ1-1, with 7 bases lining up with TRBD1. Germline V lookup: CDR1 MGHDK, CDR2 SYGVNS. Unmatched junction bases numbered 3, after V lost 3 bases and J lost 5 bases. The CDR3 consists of 13 residues. Written as DNA, the CDR3 is TGTGCCAGCAGTGAGCCCAGGGGGACTGAAGCTTTCTTT. As protein: CASSEPRGTEAFF. Full variable domain (remainder filled in from reference TRBV25-1 and TRBJ1-1): EADIYQTPRYLVIGTGKKITLECSQTMGHDKMYWYQQDPGMELHLIHYSYGVNSTEKGDLSSESTVSRIRTEHFPLTLESARPSHTSQYLCASSEPRGTEAFFGQGTRLTVV.

The V call is TRBV7-8, the J call TRBJ1-2; 7 nucleotides match TRBD1. V lost 5 bases to trimming and J lost 6 bases; unmatched junction nucleotides: 12. The CDR3 is made up of 15 amino acids. Germline CDR1 reads SGHVS; CDR2 reads FQNEAQ. CDR3 bases: TGTGCCAGCAGCCCCGCCTTCCGGGACAGACATGGCTACACCTTC. Translation: CASSPAFRDRHGYTF.

CDR3 nucleotide sequence: TGTGCCAGCAGCTCAGATACAGGGATTTATGGCTACACCTTC. Its translation is CASSSDTGIYGYTF. The J gene is TRBJ1-2, the V gene TRBV7-2; tentatively, D is TRBD1 (6 bases). The CDR3 loop spans 14 amino acids. CDR1 SGHTA and CDR2 FQGNSA come from the germline V gene. V was cut by 4 bases and J by 5 bases, with 14 bases left in between.

This clone was seen a few times. The chain is built from TRBV11-2 and TRBJ2-3; D may be TRBD2 (5 bases). Trimming shortened V by 0 bases and J by 6 bases, and 7 bases separated the two germline ends. Germline CDR1 SGHAT, CDR2 FQNNGV. The CDR3 is 13 residues long. The CDR3 region is CASSLDRGDTQYF. The CDR3 region has the DNA TGTGCCAGCAGCTTAGATCGAGGGGATACGCAGTATTTT.

This clone was counted a single time. The V gene is TRBV27, the J gene TRBJ1-2, with D possibly being TRBD1 (6 bases). The CDR3 is 14 residues long. V lost 0 bases to trimming and J lost 11 bases, with 16 bases between them. Per the germline V gene, CDR1 is MNHEY and CDR2 is SMNVEV (reference sequence). CDR3 loop: CASSLSDSRLPYTF. CDR3 DNA sequence: TGTGCCAGCAGTTTATCGGACAGCCGCTTACCTTACACCTTC.

Details on this clone: Within the sample, other DNA sequences also encode this same CDR3. V and J are TRBV11-3 and TRBJ2-5; TRBD1 matches 8 bases. The CDR3 sequence is 13 residues long. With V trimmed by 6 bases and J by 4 bases, 4 bases remained unmatched. Looked up from germline, CDR1 is SGHNT and CDR2 is YENEEA. CDR3 residues: CASSQGAGETQYF. For the CDR3, the DNA is TGTGCCAGCAGTCAGGGGGCGGGAGAGACCCAGTACTTC.

This sequence joins TRBV6-5 and TRBJ2-1, with D unclear. Germline V gene sequence: CDR1 MNHEY, CDR2 SVGAGI. V was trimmed by 2 bases and J by 8 bases, leaving 10 bases between them. The CDR3 has 13 residues. This chain's CDR3 is CASSYQTEDEQFF. CDR3 bases: TGTGCCAGCAGTTACCAGACCGAGGATGAGCAGTTCTTC.

The rearrangement uses TRBV18 and TRBJ1-5; D is ambiguous. The CDR3 is 15 amino acids. Looked up from germline, CDR1 is KGHSH and CDR2 is LQKENI. Trimming removed 2 bases at V and 3 bases at J, with 11 bases between. Here the CDR3 DNA reads TGTGCCAGCTCACCATGGCGGGGATTCAATCAGCCCCAGCATTTT. This codes for CASSPWRGFNQPQHF.

The chain carries TRBV19 and TRBJ1-1; D is undetermined. CDR3 length: 13 residues. Trimming left V 3 bases short and J 6 bases short, with 11 bases between. The germline CDR1 and CDR2 sequences are LNHDA and SQIVND (reference sequence). CDR3 amino acids: CASSIGAVAEAFF. CDR3 bases: TGTGCCAGTAGTATCGGCGCGGTGGCTGAAGCTTTCTTT.

This clone was observed a handful of times. The chain carries TRBV7-2 and TRBJ1-1; no firm D call. There are 16 residues in the CDR3. Per germline, CDR1 SGHTA and CDR2 FQGNSA. V was clipped by 1 base and J by 11 bases, with 23 bases between them. CDR3 region: CASSLDPPRTRAGAFF. CDR3 in DNA: TGTGCCAGCAGCTTAGATCCCCCCCGAACCCGAGCCGGGGCTTTCTTT. Full variable domain (outside the CDR3, taken from reference TRBV7-2 and TRBJ1-1): GAGVSQSPSNKVTEKGKDVELRCDPISGHTALYWYRQSLGQGLEFLIYFQGNSAPDKSGLPSDRFSAERTGGSVSTLTIQRTQQEDSAVYLCASSLDPPRTRAGAFFGQGTRLTVV.

V gene TRBV12-3 or TRBV12-4 combines with J gene TRBJ1-1; 7 bases are a match to TRBD1. J was trimmed by 4 bases and V by 11 bases; bases with no gene match: 4. The CDR3 has 11 residues. CDR3 DNA sequence: TGTGCCTCAGGGGGTTTCACTGAAGCTTTCTTT. Protein: CASGGFTEAFF.

V and J are TRBV4-2 and TRBJ2-1, with no clear D. Germline values: CDR1 LGHNA, CDR2 YNFKEQ. With 4 bases removed from V and 7 bases from J, the gap between germline ends came to 11 bases. CDR3 length equals 13 residues. The CDR3 DNA reads TGTGCCAGCAGCCCCCCCCTAGAGAATGAGCAGTTCTTC. This translates into CASSPPLENEQFF.